The 20 T cell receptor beta chains listed next were all sequenced from one sample in a study of T-cell reconstitution after alpha-beta-depleted transplantation in children. Unique molecular identifiers tagged the TCRbeta library. One entry per CDR3 protein, called by TCRdb with MiXCR from the PCR reads. The sample lists just over 350,000 distinct CDR3 sequences; about 14% were seen once. Sequencing was performed on PBMCs, taken from the stem cell graft. These receptors originate from a human donor who donated a stem cell graft to a child with Fanconi anemia.

J is TRBJ1-2 and V is TRBV6-5, with unresolved D. CDR1 and CDR2 from the germline V gene are MNHEY and SVGAGI. V lost 8 bases and J lost 2, with 18 bases in between. This CDR3 contains 15 residues. CDR3 bases: TGTGCCAGCCGACCCCGATTTCGGGAGAACTATGGCTACACCTTC. Its translation: CASRPRFRENYGYTF.

This clonotype was recorded at least ten times. This chain uses TRBV10-3 with TRBJ1-1; D unresolved. Trimming cost V 6 bases and J 1 base, with 12 bases left between them. Germline V gene data show CDR1 as ENHRY and CDR2 as SYGVKD. The CDR3 has 14 residues. CDR3 DNA: TGTGCCATCAGGGCGGGAGGAGGGAACACTGAAGCTTTCTTT. This encodes CAIRAGGGNTEAFF.

This chain links TRBV10-3 with TRBJ2-5, with TRBD2 identical over 11 bases. Germline V CDR1 and CDR2: ENHRY, SYGVKD. Trimming cost V 3 bases and J 4 bases; bases outside gene matches: 10. CDR3 size: 17 residues. The CDR3 sequence: CAISEIASGGYLETQYF. DNA of the CDR3: TGTGCCATCAGTGAAATCGCTAGCGGGGGGTACCTAGAGACCCAGTACTTC.

This clonotype was recorded many times. V gene TRBV5-6 combines with J gene TRBJ2-5, with D unresolved. This CDR3 comprises 12 residues. From germline, CDR1 is SGHDT and CDR2 YYEEEE. Between the trimmed V and J ends, which lost 4 bases and 7 bases, there was a span of 11 bases. In DNA form, the CDR3 reads TGTGCCAGCAGCCCTCGCCTTGCGACCCAGTACTTC. As protein: CASSPRLATQYF.

This clonotype has just a few counts. The V call is TRBV7-6, the J call TRBJ2-5; D call uncertain. The V and J ends lost 5 bases and 6 bases respectively, with 13 bases between them. In germline, CDR1 is SGHVS, CDR2 FNYEAQ. The CDR3 runs 13 residues. CDR3 nucleotide sequence: TGTGCCAGCAGCCCTATCGAGAGACAGACCCAGTACTTC. Translated: CASSPIERQTQYF.

This clonotype was detected ten times or more. The chain joins TRBV10-2 to TRBJ2-7; 10 bases are shared with TRBD1. Germline lookup yields CDR1 WSHSY and CDR2 SAAADI. The V and J ends lost 3 bases and 0 bases, in that order; junction bases with no gene match: 5. This CDR3 is 16 amino acids long. CDR3 sequence reads: CASSDPGQGSSYEQYF. CDR3 coding DNA: TGCGCCAGCAGTGACCCGGGACAGGGGAGCTCCTACGAGCAGTACTTC.

The chain has TRBV12-3 or TRBV12-4 and TRBJ1-3; D gene uncertain. The CDR3 extends over 14 amino acids. V was shortened by 6 bases and J by 4 bases, with 13 bases between the two germline ends. CDR3 bases: TGTGCCAGCAGGCTTGACATCTCGGGAAACACCATATATTTT. Its protein is CASRLDISGNTIYF.

This clonotype was detected only a few times. This sequence joins TRBV30 and TRBJ2-5; D not certain. Germline lookup yields CDR1 GTSNPN and CDR2 SVGIG (reference sequence). The CDR3 has 13 amino acids. With 2 bases removed from V and 1 base from J, the gap between germline ends came to 8 bases. This chain's CDR3 is CAWSRQVQETQYF. The CDR3 nucleotides are TGTGCCTGGAGTAGGCAAGTCCAAGAGACCCAGTACTTC.

The chain carries TRBV28 and TRBJ1-1; D unresolved. V was pared by 2 bases and J by 3 bases, with 10 bases between. The length of the CDR3 is 14 residues. CDR1 and CDR2 from the germline V gene are MDHEN and SYDVKM. DNA of the CDR3: TGTGCCAGCAGTTTAACCAGGAGGGACACTGAAGCTTTCTTT. It translates to CASSLTRRDTEAFF.

This clonotype appeared many times. The V call is TRBV5-1, the J call TRBJ2-5, with a tentative D call TRBD1 (5 bases). Trimming removed 2 bases at V and 5 bases at J, with 10 bases between. Germline V gene lookup returns CDR1 SGHRS and CDR2 YFSETQ. The CDR3 has 13 amino acids. The chain's CDR3 is CASSFGSGETQYF. The CDR3 nucleotides read TGCGCCAGCAGCTTTGGGTCAGGGGAGACCCAGTACTTC.

The chain joins TRBV7-2 to TRBJ2-3; D not certain. This CDR3 is 14 amino acids long. Trimming took 5 bases from V and 4 from J, leaving 13 bases between them. Germline CDR1 and CDR2: SGHTA and FQGNSA. The CDR3 region is CASSRARSADTQYF. In nucleotides, the CDR3 is TGTGCCAGCAGCCGGGCTAGGAGTGCAGATACGCAGTATTTT.

This rearrangement joins TRBV28 to TRBJ1-2; D may be TRBD1 (5 bases). CDR3 size: 13 residues. Germline V gene sequence: CDR1 MDHEN, CDR2 SYDVKM. V dropped 8 bases and J dropped 5 bases, with 15 bases sitting between them. The CDR3 DNA reads TGTGCCAGCTACCTTAGGGGTTTTTATGGCTACACCTTC. Translation gives CASYLRGFYGYTF.

This clonotype was recorded many times. The chain combines TRBV20-1 with TRBJ1-2, with 7 positions matching TRBD1. Per the germline V gene, CDR1 is DFQATT and CDR2 is SNEGSKA (reference sequence). V gave up 0 bases and J gave up 2 bases; unmatched junction bases: 3. The CDR3 is 14 amino acids. The CDR3 nucleotides are TGCAGTGCTAGAGAGACGGACAGGAACTATGGCTACACCTTC. This translates into CSARETDRNYGYTF.

The chain has TRBV18 and TRBJ2-3; D gene unclear. Trimming removed 3 bases from V and 6 bases from J, with 13 bases in between. CDR3 length: 14 residues. CDR1 KGHSH and CDR2 LQKENI come from the germline V gene. The CDR3 is CASSPRMGYDTQYF. The CDR3 DNA sequence: TGTGCCAGCTCACCGCGAATGGGATATGATACGCAGTATTTT.

This clonotype was found many times. V usage is TRBV12-3 or TRBV12-4 and J usage is TRBJ1-1; 7 nucleotides line up with TRBD1. J was trimmed by 0 bases and V by 6 bases; bases with no gene match: 4. CDR3 length: 14 amino acids. The CDR3 nucleotides are TGTGCCAGCAGCCTAGGGACAGTGAACACTGAAGCTTTCTTT. Translated, it gives CASSLGTVNTEAFF.

This clonotype was observed many times. The chain combines TRBV6-1 with TRBJ2-3; no definite D call. Germline V gene lookup returns CDR1 MNHNS and CDR2 SASEGT. This CDR3 is built from 15 residues. V lost 8 bases and J 3 bases, leaving 18 bases between the germline ends. The DNA for the CDR3 is TGTGCCAGCGCCGCGACTGTTTCCCATACAGATACGCAGTATTTT. It codes for CASAATVSHTDTQYF.

V is TRBV5-1 and J is TRBJ2-3; the D is unclear. Trimming removed 5 bases at V and 2 bases at J, with 18 bases between. The CDR3 extends over 16 amino acids. Looked up from germline, CDR1 is SGHRS and CDR2 is YFSETQ. The CDR3 sequence: CASRRQAGQNTDTQYF. For the CDR3, the DNA is TGCGCCAGCAGAAGGCAGGCAGGCCAGAACACAGATACGCAGTATTTT.

There are many counts of this clonotype. A read error may account for a junction end that differs from germline. The chain couples TRBV7-7 to TRBJ2-2; D not certain. This CDR3 region has 14 residues. Germline CDR1 and CDR2: SSHAT and FNYEAQ (reference sequence). This CDR3 reads CASSRLDTIGELFF. CDR3 in DNA: TGTGCTAGCAGCCGATTAGACACGATCGGGGAGCTGTTTTTT.

The rearrangement uses TRBV15 and TRBJ2-2; D remains unclear. The V gene's germline CDR1 is LNHNV and CDR2 YYDKDF (reference sequence). CDR3 length equals 13 residues. Trimming cost V 0 bases and J 9 bases, with 8 bases left between them. The CDR3 is CATSRDDARELFF. CDR3 bases: TGTGCCACCAGCAGAGATGACGCCCGGGAGCTGTTTTTT.

This clonotype has just a few counts. The V and J genes are TRBV7-2 and TRBJ1-2; a weak D match, TRBD1 (5 bases). The germline gives CDR1 SGHTA, CDR2 FQGNSA. With 3 bases removed from V and 0 bases from J, the gap between germline ends came to 11 bases. This CDR3 is built from 15 residues. The CDR3 coding sequence is TGTGCCAGCAGCTTGGGGCACCACTCTAACTATGGCTACACCTTC. It is translated as CASSLGHHSNYGYTF.